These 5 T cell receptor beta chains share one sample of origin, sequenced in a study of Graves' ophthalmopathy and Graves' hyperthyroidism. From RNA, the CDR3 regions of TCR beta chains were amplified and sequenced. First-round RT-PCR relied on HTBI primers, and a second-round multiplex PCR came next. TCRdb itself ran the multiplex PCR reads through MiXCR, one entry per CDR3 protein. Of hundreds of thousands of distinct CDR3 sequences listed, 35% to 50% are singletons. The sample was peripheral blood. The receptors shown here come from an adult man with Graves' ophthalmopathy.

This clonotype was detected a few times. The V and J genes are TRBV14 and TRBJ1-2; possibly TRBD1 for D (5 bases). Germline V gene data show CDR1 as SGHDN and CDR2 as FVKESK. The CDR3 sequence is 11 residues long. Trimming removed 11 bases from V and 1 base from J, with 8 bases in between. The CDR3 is CAGQGNYGYTF. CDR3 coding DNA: TGTGCCGGCCAGGGTAACTATGGCTACACCTTC.

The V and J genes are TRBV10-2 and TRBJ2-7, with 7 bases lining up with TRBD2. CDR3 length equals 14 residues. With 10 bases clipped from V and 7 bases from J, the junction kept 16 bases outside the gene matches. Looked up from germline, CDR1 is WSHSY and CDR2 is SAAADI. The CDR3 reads CAMTLAGALREQYF. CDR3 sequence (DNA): TGCGCCATGACCTTGGCGGGAGCCCTAAGGGAGCAGTACTTC.

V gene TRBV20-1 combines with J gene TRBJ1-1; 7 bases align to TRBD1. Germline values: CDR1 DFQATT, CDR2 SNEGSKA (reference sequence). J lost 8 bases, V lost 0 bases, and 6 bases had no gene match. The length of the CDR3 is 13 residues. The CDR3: CSARDQVRGEAFF. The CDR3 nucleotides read TGCAGTGCTAGAGATCAGGTCAGGGGGGAAGCTTTCTTT.

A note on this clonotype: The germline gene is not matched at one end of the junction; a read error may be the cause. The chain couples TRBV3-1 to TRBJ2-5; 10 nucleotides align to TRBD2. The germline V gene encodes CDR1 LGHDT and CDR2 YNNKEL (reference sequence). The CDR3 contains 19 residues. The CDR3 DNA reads TGTGCCGGCAGCCATCAGCGGGGGGGTAACAACCATAACCAAGAGACCCAGTACTTC. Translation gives CAGSHQRGGNNHNQETQYF.

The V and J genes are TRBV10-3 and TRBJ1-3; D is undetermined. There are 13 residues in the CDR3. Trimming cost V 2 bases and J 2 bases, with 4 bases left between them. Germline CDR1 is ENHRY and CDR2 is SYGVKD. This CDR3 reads CAISELAGNTIYF. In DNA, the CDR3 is TGTGCCATCAGTGAGCTGGCTGGAAACACCATATATTTT.